These 8 T cell receptor beta chains originate from one sample sequenced in a study of shared clonotypes between healthy human individuals. Profiling relied on immunoSEQ multiplex PCR, and the TCRdb table lists in-frame clones only, not all of them. The sample includes just over 2,000,000 clones, around 96% seen only once; the top ten take 0.9% to 1.3%. Positively selected for CCR7, the CD45RO-negative cells used as naive CD8 cells excluded terminally differentiated effector memory CD45RA+ cells. Sequences were obtained from naive CD8+ T cells sorted from blood. The receptors derive from a man aged 18 to 30 in good health.

The DNA of the CDR3 is TGTGCCAGCAGTCTAGGGACAGGGGGCCGTTCACCCCTCCACTTT. Translation gives CASSLGTGGRSPLHF. The chain uses TRBV13 and TRBJ1-6; TRBD1 aligns across 12 bases. V lost 6 bases, J lost 9 bases, and 6 bases stayed unmatched. The CDR3 consists of 15 residues. Germline CDR1 and CDR2: PRHDT and FYEKMQ (reference sequence). The entire variable domain, with the rest obtained from reference TRBV13 and TRBJ1-6, is as follows: AAGVIQSPRHLIKEKRETATLKCYPIPRHDTVYWYQQGPGQDPQFLISFYEKMQSDKGSIPDRFSAQQFSDYHSELNMSSLELGDSALYFCASSLGTGGRSPLHFGNGTRLTVT.

The chain has TRBV28 and TRBJ1-2; TRBD1 matches at 8 bases. CDR3 length equals 14 residues. CDR1 is MDHEN and CDR2 is SYDVKM in the germline V gene. V was clipped by 5 bases and J by 4 bases; unmatched bases: 6. The CDR3 loop is CASSPSGQVYGYTF. The CDR3 DNA is TGTGCCAGCAGTCCCTCGGGACAGGTCTATGGCTACACCTTC.

CDR3 DNA sequence: TGTGCCAGCAGCTTGGAAGCGGGGGGTGTGTATGAGCAGTTCTTC. It codes for CASSLEAGGVYEQFF. V and J are TRBV5-4 and TRBJ2-1; TRBD2 aligns across 9 bases. The CDR3 contains 15 residues. Germline CDR1 reads SGHNT; CDR2 reads YYREEE (reference sequence). With 0 bases clipped from V and 8 bases from J, the junction kept 6 bases outside the gene matches.

To note about this clone: The same CDR3 is also encoded by other DNA sequences in this sample. The chain joins TRBV5-4 to TRBJ2-1, with 10 bases matching TRBD2. The germline V gene encodes CDR1 SGHNT and CDR2 YYREEE (reference sequence). The CDR3 is made up of 16 amino acids. Trimming took 0 bases from V and 4 from J; bases not matched to a gene: 4. The CDR3 spells CASSLGLAGVYNEQFF. The DNA of the CDR3 is TGTGCCAGCAGCTTGGGGCTAGCGGGGGTTTACAATGAGCAGTTCTTC.

This chain connects TRBV5-1 to TRBJ2-5, with D tentatively TRBD1 (5 bases). CDR1 and CDR2 from the germline V gene are SGHRS and YFSETQ. V lost 4 bases, J lost 2 bases, and 18 bases lay in between. The CDR3 is 16 residues long. CDR3 sequence reads: CASSSRQRTEQETQYF. The CDR3 nucleotides read TGCGCCAGCAGCAGTCGACAGAGAACGGAGCAAGAGACCCAGTACTTC.

The J gene is TRBJ1-6, the V gene TRBV2, with a possible D match to TRBD1 (6 bases). Per the germline V gene, CDR1 is SNHLY and CDR2 is FYNNEI. V was pared by 4 bases and J by 5 bases, with 9 bases between. The CDR3 spans 14 residues. CDR3 amino acids: CASSGGQDNSPLHF. The CDR3 DNA sequence: TGTGCCAGCAGTGGGGGGCAGGATAATTCACCCCTCCACTTT.

For the CDR3, the DNA is TGCGCCAGCAGCCCCCGACAGGGGATGGCCTACGAGCAGTACTTC. Protein product: CASSPRQGMAYEQYF. J is TRBJ2-7 and V is TRBV4-3, with TRBD1 matching over 8 bases. Per germline, CDR1 LGHNA and CDR2 YSLEER. After removal of 4 bases from V and 2 bases from J, the junction contained 7 bases not matched to a gene. CDR3 length: 15 amino acids.

This sequence joins TRBV5-4 and TRBJ2-2; 7 positions match TRBD2. J gave up 2 bases and V 4 bases, and 8 bases lay outside the gene matches. CDR1 is SGHNT, CDR2 YYREEE, per germline (reference sequence). This CDR3 comprises 16 residues. The CDR3 region is CASSPPGTINTGELFF. Here the CDR3 DNA reads TGTGCCAGCAGCCCACCCGGGACTATCAACACCGGGGAGCTGTTTTTT.